Listed below are T cell receptor beta chains from one sample, sequenced in a study of OX40 agonist ivuxolimab in advanced cancers. TCRdb's table, derived via immunoSEQ multiplex PCR, lists solely in-frame clones and lacks some. The repertoire holds over 20,000 clones, with about 88% as singletons. The sequencing used CD4+ or CD8+ T cells sorted from blood, collected in a trial of the OX40 agonist ivuxolimab. The source is an adult with an advanced solid tumor such as melanoma, head and neck, liver or kidney cancer. Both conserved end residues are part of each CDR3. Each record gives: clone size, J gene, V gene, D gene, CDR3 DNA, CDR3 protein. D genes are given only for firm matches. Size is stated for part of the rows, as once, few or many counts, or as a class when the clone is expanded.

>.|TRBJ1-1|TRBV5-1|TRBD1
TGCGCCAGCAGCTTAGACAGGGCCTGGACTGAAGCTTTCTTT
CASSLDRAWTEAFF
>few|TRBJ1-4|TRBV4-1|.
TGCGCCAGCAGCCAACGACTAGGTGAAAAACTGTTTTTT
CASSQRLGEKLFF
>large|TRBJ2-1|TRBV5-5|TRBD2
TGTGCCAGCGGGACTAGCGGCTACAATGAGCAGTTCTTC
CASGTSGYNEQFF
>.|TRBJ2-7|TRBV28|.
TGTGCCAGCAGTGGGGCAACCTACGAGCAGTACTTC
CASSGATYEQYF
>.|TRBJ2-2|TRBV10-1|TRBD1
TGCGCCAGCAGTGAGTCGGGACAGAGCACGAACACCGGGGAGCTGTTTTTT
CASSESGQSTNTGELFF
>few|TRBJ1-1|TRBV2|TRBD1
TGTGCCACCGAGGGGACAGGACGAACTGAAGCTTTCTTT
CATEGTGRTEAFF
>.|TRBJ2-1|TRBV7-9|TRBD2
TGTGCCAGCAGCAGCCCGACTAGCGGTAATGAGCAGTTCTTC
CASSSPTSGNEQFF
>.|TRBJ2-7|TRBV13|.
TGTGCCAGCAGCTTAGTAAGCGGAGTCTCCTACGAGCAGTACTTC
CASSLVSGVSYEQYF
>.|TRBJ2-1|TRBV27|.
TGTGCCAGCAGCCGAGGAGGTAGCGCGCGGGAGCAGTTCTTC
CASSRGGSAREQFF
>.|TRBJ1-5|TRBV6-5|.
TGTGCCAGCAGCGGTTACAGCTATAGCAATCAGCCCCAGCATTTT
CASSGYSYSNQPQHF
>.|TRBJ2-1|TRBV13|.
TGTGCCAGCAGCTTATCCGGGGAGAATGAGCAGTTCTTC
CASSLSGENEQFF
>.|TRBJ1-2|TRBV7-9|.
TGTGCCGGGAAATATGACAGGTGGGACTATGGCTACACCTTC
CAGKYDRWDYGYTF
>medium-sized|TRBJ2-2|TRBV10-2|.
.
CASRFGAGELFF
>.|TRBJ2-1|TRBV19|TRBD1
TGTGCCAGTAGTATTTCAGGGGGTGAGCAGTTCTTC
CASSISGGEQFF
>.|TRBJ2-1|TRBV27|.
TGTGCCAGCAGTTTTGGACCAGGGACCAATGAGCAGTTCTTC
CASSFGPGTNEQFF
>.|TRBJ2-1|TRBV10-3|TRBD2
TGTGCCATCCGGGCGGGACTAGCGTTAGGTAATGAGCAGTTCTTC
CAIRAGLALGNEQFF
>.|TRBJ2-1|TRBV6-1|.
TGTGCCAGCAGGGAACCGGGGGTAGTATCCTACAATGAGCAGTTCTTC
CASREPGVVSYNEQFF
>.|TRBJ2-5|TRBV2|.
TGTGCCAGCAGTCTGGTCGGGGTTCAAGAGACCCAGTACTTC
CASSLVGVQETQYF
>.|TRBJ2-7|TRBV7-8|.
TGTGCCAGCAGGGAGACAGGTCGGAGCTACGAGCAGTACTTC
CASRETGRSYEQYF
>few|TRBJ2-3|TRBV19|.
TGTGCCACATCAACTGGGGTCACAGATACGCAGTATTTT
CATSTGVTDTQYF
>.|TRBJ2-5|TRBV27|TRBD1
TGTGCCAGCAGTTCCCGGACAGGTGGAGAGACCCAGTACTTC
CASSSRTGGETQYF
>once|TRBJ2-2|TRBV14|.
TGTGCCAGCAGCCCGTCGGGACTGGCGAACACCGGGGAGCTGTTTTTT
CASSPSGLANTGELFF
>.|TRBJ2-7|TRBV11-2|.
TGTGCCAGCAGCTTGAGAATAAACGAGCAGTACTTC
CASSLRINEQYF